This T cell receptor beta chain was found in a study of T cells after yellow fever vaccination. General study points: Abundant clonotypes from the bulk population could have been carried over as contaminants into FACS-sorted repertoires.

TCRdb ran MiXCR on the 5' RACE reads and lists one entry per CDR3 protein. Among about 350,000 distinct CDR3 sequences listed, around an eighth were seen once. This clonotype was seen a few times. The target antigen is unknown. There are 14 residues in the CDR3. The germline gives CDR1 MNHNY, CDR2 SVGAGI (reference sequence). V lost 2 bases and J lost 4; bases outside the gene matches: 3. The sequences come from CD4+ T cells sorted from PBMCs, collected 15 days after the yellow fever booster vaccination. This receptor was identified in a man between 18 and 35 years old who received the YFV17D yellow fever vaccine. The chain carries TRBV6-6 and TRBJ2-3; 7 positions agree with TRBD1. The CDR3 loop is CASSYQDRADTQYF. The CDR3 region has the DNA TGTGCCAGCAGTTACCAAGACAGGGCAGATACGCAGTATTTT.